These 11 T cell receptor beta chains originate from one sample sequenced in a study of T cell responses to AZD1222 COVID-19 vaccine. Assay used: immunoSEQ multiplex PCR; TCRdb lists only in-frame clones, some missing. Here the sample spans around 100,000 clones, around 81% being singletons. Sample: peripheral blood, taken on day 0 of AZD1222 vaccination. The receptors were gathered from an adult in good health.

This clone was found once. A read error is possible here, since a much larger clone lies one base away. CDR3 in DNA: TGTGCCAGTAGTATCTGGACAGTTAATCAGCCCCGGCATTTT. Amino acid sequence: CASSIWTVNQPRHF. The chain uses TRBV19 and TRBJ1-5, with D perhaps TRBD1 (6 bases). Germline CDR1 LNHDA, CDR2 SQIVND (reference sequence). This CDR3 spans 14 amino acids. Full variable domain (rest looked up from reference TRBV19 and TRBJ1-5): DGGITQSPKYLFRKEGQNVTLSCEQNLNHDAMYWYRQDPGQGLRLIYYSQIVNDFQKGDIAEGYSVSREKKESFPLTVTSAQKNPTAFYLCASSIWTVNQPRHFGDGTRLSIL.

The V call is TRBV6-5, the J call TRBJ1-6; 7 positions match TRBD1. This CDR3 has 15 residues. With V trimmed by 4 bases and J by 10 bases, 10 bases remained unmatched. CDR1 MNHEY and CDR2 SVGAGI come from the germline V gene. The CDR3 sequence is CASSSRQGVRSPLHF. CDR3 in DNA: TGTGCCAGCAGTTCTCGACAGGGAGTGCGGTCACCCCTCCACTTT.

The chain recombines TRBV24-1 with TRBJ2-3; TRBD2 might be the D (5 bases). Trimming removed 5 bases at V and 4 bases at J, with 15 bases between. This CDR3 has 15 residues. CDR1 is KGHDR and CDR2 is SFDVKD in the germline V gene. The CDR3 region has the DNA TGTGCCACCAGTGCACGGGCGGCGGGCCCAGATACGCAGTATTTT. This sequence encodes CATSARAAGPDTQYF.

V gene TRBV3-1 (or the pseudogene TRBV3-2) combines with J gene TRBJ1-2; 8 bases are shared with TRBD1. The V segment lost 4 bases and the J segment 6 bases; nucleotides outside the gene matches: 7. The CDR3 is 14 amino acids. Looked up from germline, CDR1 is LGHDT and CDR2 is YNNKEL (reference sequence). The CDR3 spells CASSLWTGFDGYTF. Here the CDR3 DNA reads TGTGCCAGCAGCCTTTGGACAGGGTTTGATGGCTACACCTTC.

This clone was found a few times. The V and J genes are TRBV19 and TRBJ1-2, with a weak D call TRBD1 (6 bases). Germline assignment: CDR1 LNHDA and CDR2 SQIVND (reference sequence). Trimming stripped 4 bases from V and 9 bases from J, with 15 bases between. The CDR3 sequence is 13 residues long. The DNA for the CDR3 is TGTGCCAGTAGTACCCCACAGGGTCGAAGCTACACCTTC. Amino acid sequence: CASSTPQGRSYTF.

The V and J genes are TRBV7-2 and TRBJ1-5; tentatively, D is TRBD1 (5 bases). V dropped 5 bases and J dropped 6 bases, with 17 bases sitting between them. Germline values: CDR1 SGHTA, CDR2 FQGNSA. CDR3 length: 15 amino acids. CDR3 DNA: TGTGCCAGCAGCCCTGCGGGCGGGGCGGGTCAGCCCCAGCATTTT. Protein: CASSPAGGAGQPQHF.

This rearrangement joins TRBV10-3 to TRBJ2-7; 7 positions agree with TRBD2. The CDR3 runs 12 residues. Germline values: CDR1 ENHRY, CDR2 SYGVKD. The V and J ends lost 7 bases and 6 bases, in that order; junction bases with no gene match: 6. The CDR3 DNA follows: TGTGCCATCAACCGACCGGGGGGCGAGCAGTACTTC. It codes for CAINRPGGEQYF.

The V gene is TRBV5-1, the J gene TRBJ2-7; TRBD2 matches at 8 bases. With 2 bases clipped from V and 5 bases from J, the junction kept 12 bases outside the gene matches. Per germline, CDR1 SGHRS and CDR2 YFSETQ. CDR3 size: 16 residues. CDR3 residues: CASSFGPGLGIDEQYF. Here the CDR3 DNA reads TGCGCCAGCAGCTTCGGCCCGGGACTAGGGATTGACGAGCAGTACTTC. Variable domain in full (rest from reference TRBV5-1 and TRBJ2-7): KAGVTQTPRYLIKTRGQQVTLSCSPISGHRSVSWYQQTPGQGLQFLFEYFSETQRNKGNFPGRFSGRQFSNSRSEMNVSTLELGDSALYLCASSFGPGLGIDEQYFGPGTRLTVT.

The chain employs TRBV6-6 and TRBJ1-5, with D uncertain. This CDR3 comprises 14 residues. V lost 0 bases and J lost 3, with 6 bases in between. Germline loops: CDR1 MNHNY, CDR2 SVGAGI (reference sequence). CDR3: CASSYSSVNQPQHF. CDR3 sequence (DNA): TGTGCCAGCAGTTACTCGTCAGTCAATCAGCCCCAGCATTTT.

CDR3 loop: CASSSHAVTNTGELFF. CDR3 bases: TGTGCCAGCAGCTCCCACGCGGTAACGAACACCGGGGAGCTGTTTTTT. V gene TRBV7-2 combines with J gene TRBJ2-2; D gene unclear. This CDR3 region has 16 residues. The ends were cut back, 4 bases at V and 0 bases at J, with 12 bases in the middle. The germline V gene has CDR1 SGHTA and CDR2 FQGNSA.

The chain uses TRBV11-3 and TRBJ1-5; TRBD1 might be the D (6 bases). The CDR3 covers 16 residues. V was pared by 7 bases and J by 3 bases, with 19 bases between. From germline, CDR1 is SGHNT and CDR2 YENEEA. The CDR3 DNA is TGTGCCAGCAAAGGACAGCGCTTCCCACCCAATCAGCCCCAGCATTTT. It codes for CASKGQRFPPNQPQHF.